This TCR beta chain was sequenced in a study of T cell responses to AZD1222 COVID-19 vaccine. Study results and caveats: Only a handful of people who got AZD1222 tested seropositive at baseline. Regions left unmutated in variants are reportedly the target of nearly half of spike-specific TCRs.

Assay used: immunoSEQ multiplex PCR; TCRdb lists only in-frame clones, some missing. The sample includes about 76,000 clones, more than 70% of them seen just once. As regards this clone: What it binds is not known.

Germline V gene data show CDR1 as SGHTS and CDR2 as YDEGEE. CDR3 length: 13 residues. The V and J ends lost 6 bases and 8 bases respectively, with 17 bases between them. The source was peripheral blood, collected on day 0 of AZD1222 vaccination. The source of this sequence is an adult in good health. This rearrangement joins TRBV5-8 to TRBJ1-1; D unclear. The CDR3 spells CASNDADVPEAFF. The CDR3 bases are TGTGCCAGCAACGACGCGGACGTACCCGAAGCTTTCTTT.